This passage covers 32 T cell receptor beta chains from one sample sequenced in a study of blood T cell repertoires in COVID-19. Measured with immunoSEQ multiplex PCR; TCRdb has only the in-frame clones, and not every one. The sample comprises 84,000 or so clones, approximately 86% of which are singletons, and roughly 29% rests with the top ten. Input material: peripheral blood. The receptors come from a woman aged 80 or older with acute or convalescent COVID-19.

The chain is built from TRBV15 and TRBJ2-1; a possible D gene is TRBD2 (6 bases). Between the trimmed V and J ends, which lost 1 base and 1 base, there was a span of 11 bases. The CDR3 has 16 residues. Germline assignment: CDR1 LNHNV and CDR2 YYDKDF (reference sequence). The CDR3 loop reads CATSRAEAGSYNEQFF. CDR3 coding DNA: TGTGCCACCAGCAGAGCGGAGGCGGGGTCCTACAATGAGCAGTTCTTC.

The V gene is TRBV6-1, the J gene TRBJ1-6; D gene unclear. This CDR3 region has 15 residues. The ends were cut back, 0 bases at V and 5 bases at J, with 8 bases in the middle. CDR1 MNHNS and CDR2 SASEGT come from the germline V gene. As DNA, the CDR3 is TGTGCCAGCAGTGAAGCTTTACACAATAATTCACCCCTCCACTTT. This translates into CASSEALHNNSPLHF.

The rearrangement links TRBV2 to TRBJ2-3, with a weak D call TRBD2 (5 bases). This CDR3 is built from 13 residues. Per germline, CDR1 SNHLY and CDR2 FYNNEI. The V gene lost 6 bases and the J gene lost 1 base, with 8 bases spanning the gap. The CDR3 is CASRRARTDTQYF. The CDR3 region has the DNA TGTGCCAGCAGGCGGGCCCGCACAGATACGCAGTATTTT.

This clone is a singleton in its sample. CDR3 loop: CASSRDSSYNEQFF. The CDR3, as DNA: TGTGCCAGCAGCCGGGACTCCTCCTACAATGAGCAGTTCTTC. This chain joins TRBV7-3 and TRBJ2-1; maybe TRBD2 (6 bases). V was pared by 5 bases and J by 0 bases, with 8 bases between. CDR1 and CDR2 from the germline V gene are SGHTA and FQGTGA. The CDR3 is made up of 14 amino acids.

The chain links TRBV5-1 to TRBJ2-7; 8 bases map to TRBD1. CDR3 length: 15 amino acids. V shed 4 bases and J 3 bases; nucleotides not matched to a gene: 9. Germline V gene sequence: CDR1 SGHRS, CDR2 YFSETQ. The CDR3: CASSRRQGTGYEQYF. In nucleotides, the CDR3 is TGCGCCAGCAGCCGGAGACAGGGGACGGGCTACGAGCAGTACTTC.

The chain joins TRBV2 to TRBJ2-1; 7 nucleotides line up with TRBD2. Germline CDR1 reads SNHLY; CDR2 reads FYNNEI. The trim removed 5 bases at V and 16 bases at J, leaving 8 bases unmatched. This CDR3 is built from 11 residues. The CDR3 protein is CASSPRGTLFF. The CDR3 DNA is TGTGCCAGCAGTCCGCGGGGGACCCTTTTCTTC.

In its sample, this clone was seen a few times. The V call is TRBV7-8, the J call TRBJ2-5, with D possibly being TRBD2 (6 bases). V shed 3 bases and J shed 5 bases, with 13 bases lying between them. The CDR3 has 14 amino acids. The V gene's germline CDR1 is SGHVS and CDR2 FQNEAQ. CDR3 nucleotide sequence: TGTGCCAGCAGCTTGCGCGAGGAGGGTGAGACCCAGTACTTC. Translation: CASSLREEGETQYF.

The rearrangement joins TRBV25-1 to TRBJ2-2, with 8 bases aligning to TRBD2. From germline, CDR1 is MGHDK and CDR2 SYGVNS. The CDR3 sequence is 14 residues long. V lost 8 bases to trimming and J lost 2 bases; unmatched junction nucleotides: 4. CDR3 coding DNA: TGTGCCAGCTTAGCGGGGTCTAACACCGGGGAGCTGTTTTTT. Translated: CASLAGSNTGELFF.

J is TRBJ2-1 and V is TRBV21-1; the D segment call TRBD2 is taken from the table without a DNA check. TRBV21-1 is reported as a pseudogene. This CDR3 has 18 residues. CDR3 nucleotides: TGTGCCAGCAGCAAAGAAGCGGGCGAATATAGCTCCTACAATGAGCAGTTCTTC. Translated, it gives CASSKEAGEYSSYNEQFF.

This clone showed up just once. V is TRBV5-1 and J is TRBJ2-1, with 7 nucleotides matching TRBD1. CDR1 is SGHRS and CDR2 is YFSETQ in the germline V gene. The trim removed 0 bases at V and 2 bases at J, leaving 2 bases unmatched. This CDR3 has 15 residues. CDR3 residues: CASSLEGTAYNEQFF. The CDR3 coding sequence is TGCGCCAGCAGCTTGGAAGGGACAGCCTACAATGAGCAGTTCTTC.

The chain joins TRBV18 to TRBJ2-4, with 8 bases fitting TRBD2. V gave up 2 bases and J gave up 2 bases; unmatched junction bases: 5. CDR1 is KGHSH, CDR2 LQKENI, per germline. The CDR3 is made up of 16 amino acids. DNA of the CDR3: TGTGCCAGCTCACCATCGGGAGGGGAAACCAAAAACATTCAGTACTTC. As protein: CASSPSGGETKNIQYF. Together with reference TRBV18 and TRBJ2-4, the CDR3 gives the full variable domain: NAGVMQNPRHLVRRRGQEARLRCSPMKGHSHVYWYRQLPEEGLKFMVYLQKENIIDESGMPKERFSAEFPKEGPSILRIQQVVRGDSAAYFCASSPSGGETKNIQYFGAGTRLSVL.

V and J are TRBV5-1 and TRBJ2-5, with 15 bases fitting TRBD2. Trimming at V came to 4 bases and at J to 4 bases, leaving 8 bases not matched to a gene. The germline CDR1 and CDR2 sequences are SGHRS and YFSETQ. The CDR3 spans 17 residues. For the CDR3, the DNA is TGCGCCAGCAGCGGCGGGACTAGCGGGAGGATCGTAGAGACCCAGTACTTC. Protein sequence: CASSGGTSGRIVETQYF.

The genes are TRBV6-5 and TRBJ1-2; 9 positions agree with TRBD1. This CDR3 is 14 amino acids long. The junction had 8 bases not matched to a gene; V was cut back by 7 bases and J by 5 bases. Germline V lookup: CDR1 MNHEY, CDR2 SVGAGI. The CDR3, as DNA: TGTGCCAGCAACCCGGGACAGGGAAAGTATGGCTACACCTTC. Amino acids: CASNPGQGKYGYTF.

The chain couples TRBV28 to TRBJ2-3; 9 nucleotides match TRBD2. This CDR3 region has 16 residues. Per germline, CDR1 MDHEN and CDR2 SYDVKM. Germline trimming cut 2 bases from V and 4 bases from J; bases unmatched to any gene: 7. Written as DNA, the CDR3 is TGTGCCAGCAGTTTAGCGGGAGGGTTCTACGCAGATACGCAGTATTTT. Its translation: CASSLAGGFYADTQYF.

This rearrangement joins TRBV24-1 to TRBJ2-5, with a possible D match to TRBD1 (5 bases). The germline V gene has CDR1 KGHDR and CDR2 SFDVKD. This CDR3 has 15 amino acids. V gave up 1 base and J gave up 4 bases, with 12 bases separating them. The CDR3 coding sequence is TGTGCCACCAGTGATTTTTCGGACATGCGAGAGACCCAGTACTTC. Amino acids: CATSDFSDMRETQYF.

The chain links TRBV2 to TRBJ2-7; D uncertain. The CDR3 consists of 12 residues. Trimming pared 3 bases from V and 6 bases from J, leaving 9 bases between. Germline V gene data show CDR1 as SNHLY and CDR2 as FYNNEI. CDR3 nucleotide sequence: TGTGCCAGCAGTGAGGGCTTAGGCGAGCAGTACTTC. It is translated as CASSEGLGEQYF.

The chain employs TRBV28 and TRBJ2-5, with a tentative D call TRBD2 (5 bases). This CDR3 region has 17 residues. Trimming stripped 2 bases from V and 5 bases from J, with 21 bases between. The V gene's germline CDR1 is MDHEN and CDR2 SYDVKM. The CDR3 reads CASSLGPLGSLQETQYF. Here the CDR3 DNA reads TGTGCCAGCAGTTTAGGGCCCCTGGGGAGCCTCCAGGAGACCCAGTACTTC.

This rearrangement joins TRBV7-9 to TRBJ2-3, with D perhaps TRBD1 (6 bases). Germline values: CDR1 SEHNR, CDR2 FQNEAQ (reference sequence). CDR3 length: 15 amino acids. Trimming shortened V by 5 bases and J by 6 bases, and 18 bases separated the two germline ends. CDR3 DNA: TGTGCCAGCAGCCGCCAGACAGGAGGTGTCGATACGCAGTATTTT. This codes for CASSRQTGGVDTQYF.

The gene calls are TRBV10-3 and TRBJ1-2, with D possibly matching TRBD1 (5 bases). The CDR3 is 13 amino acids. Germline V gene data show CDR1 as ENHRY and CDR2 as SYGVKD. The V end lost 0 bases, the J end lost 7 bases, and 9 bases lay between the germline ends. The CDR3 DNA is TGTGCCATCAGTGAGTCTAGGACAACTGGCTACACCTTC. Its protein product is CAISESRTTGYTF.

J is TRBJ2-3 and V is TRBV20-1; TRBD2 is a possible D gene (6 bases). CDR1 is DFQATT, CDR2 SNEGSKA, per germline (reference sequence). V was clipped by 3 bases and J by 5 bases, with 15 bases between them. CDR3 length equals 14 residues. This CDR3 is CSASMRGLGDTQYF. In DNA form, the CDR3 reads TGCAGTGCTAGTATGCGGGGCCTAGGAGATACGCAGTATTTT.

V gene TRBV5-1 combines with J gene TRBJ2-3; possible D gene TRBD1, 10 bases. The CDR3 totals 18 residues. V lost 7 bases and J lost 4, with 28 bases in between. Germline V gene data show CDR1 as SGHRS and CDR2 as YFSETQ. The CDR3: CASSARTGGLAAPDTQYF. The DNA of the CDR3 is TGCGCCAGCTCCGCCCGGACAGGGGGACTAGCCGCCCCAGATACGCAGTATTTT.

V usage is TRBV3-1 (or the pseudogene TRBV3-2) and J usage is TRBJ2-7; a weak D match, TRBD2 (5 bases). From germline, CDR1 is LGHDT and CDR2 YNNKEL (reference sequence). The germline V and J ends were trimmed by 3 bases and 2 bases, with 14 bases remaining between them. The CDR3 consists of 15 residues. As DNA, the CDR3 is TGTGCCAGCAGCCAGGAATGGACTGGGGCCTACGAGCAGTACTTC. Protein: CASSQEWTGAYEQYF.

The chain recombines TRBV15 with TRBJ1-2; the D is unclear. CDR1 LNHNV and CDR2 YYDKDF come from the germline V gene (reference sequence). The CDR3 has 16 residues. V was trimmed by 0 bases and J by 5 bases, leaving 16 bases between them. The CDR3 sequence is CATSRESPTAVYGYTF. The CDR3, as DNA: TGTGCCACCAGCAGAGAAAGCCCTACAGCGGTATATGGCTACACCTTC.

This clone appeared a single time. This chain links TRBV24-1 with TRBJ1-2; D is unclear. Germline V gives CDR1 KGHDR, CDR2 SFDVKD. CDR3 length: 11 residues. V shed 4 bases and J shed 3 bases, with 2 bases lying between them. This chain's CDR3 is CATSDYYGYTF. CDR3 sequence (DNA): TGTGCCACCAGTGACTACTATGGCTACACCTTC.

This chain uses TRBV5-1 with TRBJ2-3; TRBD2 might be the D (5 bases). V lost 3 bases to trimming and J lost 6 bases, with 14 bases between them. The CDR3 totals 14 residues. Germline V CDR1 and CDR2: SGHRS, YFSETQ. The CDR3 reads CASSSYLSGDTQYF. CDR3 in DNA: TGCGCCAGCAGCTCGTACTTATCGGGGGATACGCAGTATTTT. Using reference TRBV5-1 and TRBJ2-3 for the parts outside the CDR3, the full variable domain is KAGVTQTPRYLIKTRGQQVTLSCSPISGHRSVSWYQQTPGQGLQFLFEYFSETQRNKGNFPGRFSGRQFSNSRSEMNVSTLELGDSALYLCASSSYLSGDTQYFGPGTRLTVL.

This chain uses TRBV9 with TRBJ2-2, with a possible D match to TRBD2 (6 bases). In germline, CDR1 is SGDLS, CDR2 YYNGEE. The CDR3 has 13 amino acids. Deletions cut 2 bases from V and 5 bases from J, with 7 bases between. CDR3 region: CASSVTRTGELFF. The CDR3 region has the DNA TGTGCCAGCAGCGTGACTAGAACCGGGGAGCTGTTTTTT.

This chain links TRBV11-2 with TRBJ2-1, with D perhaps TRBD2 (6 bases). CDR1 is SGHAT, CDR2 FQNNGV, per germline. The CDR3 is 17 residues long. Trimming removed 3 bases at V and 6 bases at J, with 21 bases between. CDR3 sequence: CASSFRVIAVIFNEQFF. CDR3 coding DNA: TGTGCCAGCAGCTTCAGGGTGATAGCGGTAATTTTCAATGAGCAGTTCTTC. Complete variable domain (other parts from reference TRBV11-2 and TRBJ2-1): EAGVAQSPRYKIIEKRQSVAFWCNPISGHATLYWYQQILGQGPKLLIQFQNNGVVDDSQLPKDRFSAERLKGVDSTLKIQPAKLEDSAVYLCASSFRVIAVIFNEQFFGPGTRLTVL.

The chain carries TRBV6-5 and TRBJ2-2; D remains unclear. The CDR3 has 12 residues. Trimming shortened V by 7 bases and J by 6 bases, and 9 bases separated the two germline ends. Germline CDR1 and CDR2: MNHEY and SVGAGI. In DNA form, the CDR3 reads TGTGCCAGCAACAACCGTCCCGGGGAGCTGTTTTTT. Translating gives CASNNRPGELFF.

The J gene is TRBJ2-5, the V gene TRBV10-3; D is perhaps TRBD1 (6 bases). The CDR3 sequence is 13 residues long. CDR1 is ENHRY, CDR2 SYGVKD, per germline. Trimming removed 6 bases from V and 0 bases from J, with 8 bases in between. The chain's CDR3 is CAIRRQDQETQYF. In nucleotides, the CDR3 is TGTGCCATCAGGCGACAGGACCAAGAGACCCAGTACTTC.

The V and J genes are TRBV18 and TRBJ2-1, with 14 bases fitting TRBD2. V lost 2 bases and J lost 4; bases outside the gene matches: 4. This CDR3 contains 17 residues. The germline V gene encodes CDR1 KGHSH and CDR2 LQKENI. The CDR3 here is CASSPMGLAGEYNEQFF. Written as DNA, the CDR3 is TGTGCCAGCTCACCAATGGGACTAGCGGGAGAATACAATGAGCAGTTCTTC.

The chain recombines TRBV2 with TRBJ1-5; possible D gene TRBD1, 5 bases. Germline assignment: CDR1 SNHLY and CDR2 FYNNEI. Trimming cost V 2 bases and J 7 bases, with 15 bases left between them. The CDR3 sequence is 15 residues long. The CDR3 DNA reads TGTGCCAGCAGTGAACACCAGGGTCTCGGACAGCCCCAGCATTTT. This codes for CASSEHQGLGQPQHF. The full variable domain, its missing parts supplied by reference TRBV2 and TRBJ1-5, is EPEVTQTPSHQVTQMGQEVILRCVPISNHLYFYWYRQILGQKVEFLVSFYNNEISEKSEIFDDQFSVERPDGSNFTLKIRSTKLEDSAMYFCASSEHQGLGQPQHFGDGTRLSIL.

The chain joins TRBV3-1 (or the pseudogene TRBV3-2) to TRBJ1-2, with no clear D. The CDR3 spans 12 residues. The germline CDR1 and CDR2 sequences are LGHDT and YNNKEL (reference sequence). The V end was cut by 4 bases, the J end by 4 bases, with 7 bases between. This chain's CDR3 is CASSLAAYGYTF. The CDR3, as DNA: TGTGCCAGCAGCCTAGCTGCCTATGGCTACACCTTC.